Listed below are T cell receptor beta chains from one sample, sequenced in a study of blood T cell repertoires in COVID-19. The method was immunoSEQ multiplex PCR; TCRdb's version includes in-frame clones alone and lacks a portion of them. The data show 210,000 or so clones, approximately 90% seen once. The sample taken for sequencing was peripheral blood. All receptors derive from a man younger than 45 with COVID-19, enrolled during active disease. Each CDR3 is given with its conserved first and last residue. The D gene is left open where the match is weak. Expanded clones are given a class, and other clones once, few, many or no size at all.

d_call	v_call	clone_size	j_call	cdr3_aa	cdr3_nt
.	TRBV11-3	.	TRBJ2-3	CASSPGRGNTDTQYF	TGTGCCAGCAGCCCAGGGAGGGGGAACACAGATACGCAGTATTTT
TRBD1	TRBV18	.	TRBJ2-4	CASSKGQGASAKNIQYF	TGTGCCAGCTCCAAGGGACAGGGGGCTTCAGCCAAAAACATTCAGTACTTC
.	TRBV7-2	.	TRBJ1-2	CASSLEGAYNYGYTF	TGTGCCAGCAGCTTAGAAGGAGCCTATAACTATGGCTACACCTTC
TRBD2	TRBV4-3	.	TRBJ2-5	CASSQESGGSGRETQYF	TGCGCCAGCAGCCAAGAATCTGGCGGGAGTGGAAGGGAGACCCAGTACTTC
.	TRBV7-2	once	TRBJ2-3	CASSLDGGSTDTQYF	TGTGCCAGCAGCTTAGATGGCGGCAGCACAGATACGCAGTATTTT
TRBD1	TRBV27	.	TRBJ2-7	CASSYSPTGMVYEQYF	TGTGCCAGCAGTTACTCACCGACAGGGATGGTCTACGAGCAGTACTTC
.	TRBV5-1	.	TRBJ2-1	CASSLSGVYYNEQFF	TGCGCCAGCAGCTTGTCCGGGGTCTACTACAATGAGCAGTTCTTC
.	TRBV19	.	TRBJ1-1	CASKAGWNTEAFF	TGTGCCAGTAAAGCAGGGTGGAACACTGAAGCTTTCTTT
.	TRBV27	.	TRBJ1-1	CASSQAGGMNTEAFF	TGTGCCAGCAGTCAAGCTGGAGGGATGAACACTGAAGCTTTCTTT
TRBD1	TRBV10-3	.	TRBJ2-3	CAISGTGYTDTQYF	TGTGCCATCAGTGGGACAGGGTACACAGATACGCAGTATTTT
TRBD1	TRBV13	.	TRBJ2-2	CASSLQGALNTGELFF	TGTGCCAGCAGCCTACAGGGGGCGCTGAACACCGGGGAGCTGTTTTTT
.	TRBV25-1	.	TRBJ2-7	CASSVSSSYEQYF	TGTGCCAGCAGTGTTTCTAGCTCCTACGAGCAGTACTTC
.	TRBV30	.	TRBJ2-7	CAWSVSVSYEQYF	TGTGCCTGGAGTGTAAGCGTCTCCTACGAGCAGTACTTC
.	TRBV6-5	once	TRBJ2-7	CASSLTGSSYEQYF	TGTGCCAGCAGTCTGACAGGCTCTTCCTACGAGCAGTACTTC
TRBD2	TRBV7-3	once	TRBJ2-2	CASSLTTSGLNTGELFF	TGTGCCAGCAGCTTAACGACTAGCGGGCTTAACACCGGGGAGCTGTTTTTT
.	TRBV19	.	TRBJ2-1	CASRSGHSSYNEQFF	TGTGCCAGCCGGTCGGGACACAGCTCCTACAATGAGCAGTTCTTC
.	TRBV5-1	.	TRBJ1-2	CASSSQGGSGYTF	TGCGCCAGCAGCTCTCAGGGAGGGAGCGGCTACACCTTC
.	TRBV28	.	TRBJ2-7	CASSSPDEQYF	TGTGCCAGCAGTTCCCCCGACGAGCAGTACTTC
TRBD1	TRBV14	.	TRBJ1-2	CASSQGQGNYGYTF	TGTGCCAGCAGCCAAGGACAGGGAAACTATGGCTACACCTTC
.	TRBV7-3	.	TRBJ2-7	CASSLEQVFDEQYF	TGTGCCAGCAGCTTAGAACAGGTGTTTGATGAGCAGTACTTC
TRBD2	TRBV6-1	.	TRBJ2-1	CASSEISTGLGLAGGRSYNEQFF	TGTGCCAGCAGTGAAATATCGACGGGGTTGGGACTAGCGGGGGGCCGCTCCTACAATGAGCAGTTCTTC
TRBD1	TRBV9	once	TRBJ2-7	CASSVGQGGGGEQYF	TGTGCCAGCAGCGTAGGACAGGGGGGAGGCGGAGAGCAGTACTTC
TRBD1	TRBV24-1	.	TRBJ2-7	CATSDSVDRVGYEQYF	TGTGCCACCAGTGATTCAGTGGACAGGGTCGGCTACGAGCAGTACTTC
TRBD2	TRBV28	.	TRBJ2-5	CASSLGASGRKETQYF	TGTGCCAGCAGTTTAGGGGCTAGCGGGAGAAAAGAGACCCAGTACTTC
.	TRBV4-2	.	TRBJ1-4	CASSQEREWHRREKLFF	TGTGCCAGCAGCCAAGAAAGGGAGTGGCACCGAAGGGAAAAACTGTTTTTT
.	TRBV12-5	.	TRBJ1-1	CASGVLPMNTEAFF	TGTGCTAGTGGGGTCCTTCCTATGAACACTGAAGCTTTCTTT
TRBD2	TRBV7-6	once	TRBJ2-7	CASSFLGGDLYEQYF	TGTGCCAGCAGCTTTCTCGGGGGGGATTTGTACGAGCAGTACTTC
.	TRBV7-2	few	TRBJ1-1	CASSPTLPNTEAFF	TGTGCCAGCAGCCCCACTCTACCGAACACTGAAGCTTTCTTT
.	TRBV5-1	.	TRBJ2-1	CASSRGDYFSDEQFF	TGCGCCAGCAGCAGGGGGGACTACTTCTCAGATGAGCAGTTCTTC
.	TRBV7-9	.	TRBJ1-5	CASSLGDQPQHF	TGTGCCAGCAGTCTAGGCGATCAGCCCCAGCATTTT
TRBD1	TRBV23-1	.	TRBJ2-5	CASTEYRGTQETQYF	TGCGCCAGCACAGAATACAGGGGAACCCAAGAGACCCAGTACTTC
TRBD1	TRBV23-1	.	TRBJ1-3	CASSQPHRGNPSGNTIYF	TGCGCCAGCAGTCAACCCCACAGGGGGAATCCATCTGGAAACACCATATATTTT
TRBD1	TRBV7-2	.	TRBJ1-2	CASSLDWTGIGYTF	TGTGCCAGCAGCTTAGATTGGACAGGGATTGGCTACACCTTC
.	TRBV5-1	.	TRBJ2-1	CASSLNMREGNEQFF	TGCGCCAGCAGCTTGAATATGAGGGAAGGCAATGAGCAGTTCTTC
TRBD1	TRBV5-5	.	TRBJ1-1	CASSPRTGGETEAFF	TGTGCCAGCAGCCCGAGGACAGGGGGTGAGACTGAAGCTTTCTTT
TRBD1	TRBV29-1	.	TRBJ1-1	CSAIQGSTEAFF	TGCAGCGCTATACAGGGGTCTACTGAAGCTTTCTTT
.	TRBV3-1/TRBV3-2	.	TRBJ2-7	CASSHLGVNEQYF	TGTGCCAGCAGCCATCTAGGGGTCAACGAGCAGTACTTC
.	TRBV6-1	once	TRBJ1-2	CASSWGGNRYGYTF	TGTGCCAGCAGTTGGGGGGGAAATCGGTATGGCTACACCTTC
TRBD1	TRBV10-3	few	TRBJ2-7	CAIRQGALNYF	TGTGCCATCAGGCAGGGGGCGTTGAACTACTTC
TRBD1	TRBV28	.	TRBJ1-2	CASSFVEGAGGYTF	TGTGCCAGCAGTTTTGTCGAGGGGGCGGGTGGCTACACCTTC
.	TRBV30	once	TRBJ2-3	CAWIKGGAPLGTQYF	TGTGCCTGGATCAAGGGGGGGGCCCCCTTAGGTACGCAGTATTTT
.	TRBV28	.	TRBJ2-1	CASSLFGGRDEQFF	TGTGCCAGCAGTTTATTCGGGGGGCGGGATGAGCAGTTCTTC
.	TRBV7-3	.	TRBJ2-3	CASSLGTGTDTQYF	TGTGCCAGCAGCTTAGGGACTGGCACAGATACGCAGTATTTT
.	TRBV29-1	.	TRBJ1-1	CSADSMNTEAFF	TGCAGCGCGGACAGCATGAACACTGAAGCTTTCTTT
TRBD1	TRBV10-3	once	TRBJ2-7	CAIRRGIPGQGNYEQYF	TGTGCCATACGGCGGGGGATTCCGGGACAGGGGAACTACGAGCAGTACTTC
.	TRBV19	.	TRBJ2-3	CASGGHWSTDTQYF	TGTGCCAGCGGTGGGCACTGGTCCACAGATACGCAGTATTTT
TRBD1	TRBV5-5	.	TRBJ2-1	CASSPLGTGSYNEQFF	TGTGCCAGCAGCCCCCTCGGGACAGGGAGTTACAATGAGCAGTTCTTC
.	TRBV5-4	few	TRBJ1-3	CASSFGRGDRNTIYF	TGTGCCAGCAGCTTCGGGCGGGGTGATCGAAACACCATATATTTT
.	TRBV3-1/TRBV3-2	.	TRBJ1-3	CASSLEGSGNTIYF	TGTGCCAGCAGCCTGGAGGGGTCTGGAAACACCATATATTTT